This T cell receptor (beta chain) came from a study of T cells in Graves' hyperthyroidism and ophthalmopathy. About the research overall: Peripheral blood sampling occurred at initial diagnosis, before any treatment. Overall study findings and caveats: Ophthalmopathy cases were set apart from stable hyperthyroidism by a 13 V-J model.

The study excluded patients with uncontrolled infection, other autoimmune disease, pregnancy or lactation. V was pared by 7 bases and J by 1 base, with 5 bases between. Germline CDR1 is MNHNS and CDR2 is SASEGT. The CDR3 sequence is 12 residues long. This clonotype has a count of ten or more. Its target is unknown. RNA transcripts were the template for amplifying TCR beta CDR3 regions. The HTBI primer set drove a first-round RT-PCR of the TCR CDR3. TCRdb reprocessed the multiplex PCR reads with MiXCR, giving one entry per CDR3 protein. The sample includes hundreds of thousands of distinct CDR3 sequences, 12% to 15% seen only once; the top ten take 10% to 13%.

The receptor was isolated from a woman aged 18 to 35 with Graves' hyperthyroidism. Sequenced material: blood. V gene TRBV6-1 combines with J gene TRBJ1-5; D is uncertain. CDR3 nucleotide sequence: TGTGCCAGCAAACAGAGCAATCAGCCCCAGCATTTT. Protein product: CASKQSNQPQHF.